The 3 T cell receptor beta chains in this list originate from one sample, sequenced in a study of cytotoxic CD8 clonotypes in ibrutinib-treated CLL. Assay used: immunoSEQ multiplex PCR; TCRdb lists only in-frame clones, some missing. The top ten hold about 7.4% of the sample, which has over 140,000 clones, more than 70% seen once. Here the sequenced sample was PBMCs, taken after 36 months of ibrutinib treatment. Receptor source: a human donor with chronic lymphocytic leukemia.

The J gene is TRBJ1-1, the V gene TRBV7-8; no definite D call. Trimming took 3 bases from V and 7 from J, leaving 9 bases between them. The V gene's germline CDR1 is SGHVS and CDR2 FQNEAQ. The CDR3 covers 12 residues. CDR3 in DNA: TGTGCCAGCAGCTTCGCGGAAGATGAAGCTTTCTTT. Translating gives CASSFAEDEAFF.

The CDR3 coding sequence is TGCGCCAGCAGCCAAGTCATACCGACAGGGAGGAACGAGCAGTACTTC. Residues: CASSQVIPTGRNEQYF. The chain links TRBV4-1 to TRBJ2-7; perhaps TRBD1 as D (7 bases). V dropped 1 base and J dropped 5 bases, with 18 bases sitting between them. Germline loops: CDR1 MGHRA, CDR2 YSYEKL. This CDR3 comprises 16 residues.

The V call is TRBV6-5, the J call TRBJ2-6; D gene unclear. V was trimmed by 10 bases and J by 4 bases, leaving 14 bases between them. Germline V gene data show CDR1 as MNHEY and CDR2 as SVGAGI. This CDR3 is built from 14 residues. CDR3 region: CATSKVSGANVLTF. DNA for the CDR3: TGTGCCACCTCCAAGGTTAGCGGGGCCAACGTCCTGACTTTC.